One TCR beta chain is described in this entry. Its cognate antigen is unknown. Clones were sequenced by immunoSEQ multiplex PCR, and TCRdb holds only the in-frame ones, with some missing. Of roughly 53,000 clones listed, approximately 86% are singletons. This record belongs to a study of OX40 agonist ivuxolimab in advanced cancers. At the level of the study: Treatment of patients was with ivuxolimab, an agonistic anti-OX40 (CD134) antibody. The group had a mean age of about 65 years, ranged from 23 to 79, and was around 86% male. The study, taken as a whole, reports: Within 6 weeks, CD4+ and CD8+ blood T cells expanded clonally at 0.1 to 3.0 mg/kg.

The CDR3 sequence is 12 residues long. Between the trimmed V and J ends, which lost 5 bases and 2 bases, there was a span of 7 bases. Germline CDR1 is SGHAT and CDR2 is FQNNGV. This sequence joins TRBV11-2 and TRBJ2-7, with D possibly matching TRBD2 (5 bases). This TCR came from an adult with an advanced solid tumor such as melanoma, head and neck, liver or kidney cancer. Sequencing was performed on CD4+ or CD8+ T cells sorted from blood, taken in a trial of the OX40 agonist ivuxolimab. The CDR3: CASSPEAYEQYF. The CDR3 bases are TGTGCCAGCAGCCCGGAGGCCTACGAGCAGTACTTC.